Below are 5 T cell receptor beta chains sequenced from a single sample in a study of blood T cells in healthy people across ages. The second PCR ran about 6 to 12 cycles with a sample-barcoded 5' primer and J-beta primers. TCRdb itself ran the 5' RACE reads through MiXCR, one entry per CDR3 protein. The sample has about 1.1 million distinct CDR3 sequences; more than 30% are singletons. Sequencing was carried out using blood. The source is a man aged 18-30 years in good health.

J is TRBJ1-6 and V is TRBV5-1, with a possible D match to TRBD1 (5 bases). Trimming took off 0 bases at V and 10 bases at J, with 14 bases between the two ends. This CDR3 spans 15 amino acids. Germline values: CDR1 SGHRS, CDR2 YFSETQ. Written as DNA, the CDR3 is TGCGCCAGCAGCTTGGTTGGGGGGGTAGAGTCACCCCTCCACTTT. As protein: CASSLVGGVESPLHF.

The rearrangement uses TRBV29-1 and TRBJ1-4; D may be TRBD1 (5 bases). CDR1 and CDR2 (germline): SQVTM, ANQGSEA. The CDR3 extends over 14 amino acids. The V end lost 4 bases, the J end lost 1 base, and 10 bases lay between the germline ends. The CDR3 nucleotides read TGCAGCGTTGGGGACTCTAAAACTAATGAAAAACTGTTTTTT. Amino acid sequence: CSVGDSKTNEKLFF.

This clonotype has more than one count but fewer than ten. The chain has TRBV7-2 and TRBJ1-1; 7 bases are a match to TRBD1. V dropped 4 bases and J dropped 7; count of bases not matched to a gene: 9. This CDR3 region has 14 residues. Germline V gives CDR1 SGHTA, CDR2 FQGNSA. CDR3 residues: CASSSRDSKREAFF. As DNA, the CDR3 is TGTGCCAGCAGCTCCCGGGACAGCAAACGTGAAGCTTTCTTT.

The rearrangement uses TRBV4-2 and TRBJ2-3; 10 bases match TRBD2. Per germline, CDR1 LGHNA and CDR2 YNFKEQ. CDR3 length: 18 residues. V lost 0 bases, J lost 3 bases, and 9 bases stayed unmatched. The CDR3 reads CASSQDTSGAPPTDTQYF. CDR3 in DNA: TGTGCCAGCAGCCAAGATACTAGCGGGGCCCCCCCTACAGATACGCAGTATTTT.

The sample holds a few counts of this clonotype. The chain combines TRBV7-2 with TRBJ2-3, with 7 bases identical to TRBD1. The CDR3 has 16 residues. Germline trimming cut 6 bases from V and 1 base from J; bases unmatched to any gene: 10. Germline CDR1 is SGHTA and CDR2 is FQGNSA. In nucleotides, the CDR3 is TGTGCCAGCAGTCCCCAAGGGGGCTTTGGCACAGATACGCAGTATTTT. This translates into CASSPQGGFGTDTQYF.